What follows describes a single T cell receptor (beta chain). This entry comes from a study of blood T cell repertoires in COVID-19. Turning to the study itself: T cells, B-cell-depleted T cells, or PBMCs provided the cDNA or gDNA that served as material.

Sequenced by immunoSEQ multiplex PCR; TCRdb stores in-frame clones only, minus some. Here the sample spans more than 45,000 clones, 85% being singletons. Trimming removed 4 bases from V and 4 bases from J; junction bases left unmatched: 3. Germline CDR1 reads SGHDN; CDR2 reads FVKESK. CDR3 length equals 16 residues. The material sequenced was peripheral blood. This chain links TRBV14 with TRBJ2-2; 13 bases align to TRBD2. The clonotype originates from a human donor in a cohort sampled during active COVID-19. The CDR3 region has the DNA TGTGCCAGCAGCCCCCGACTAGCGGGAGGCACCGGGGAGCTGTTTTTT. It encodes CASSPRLAGGTGELFF.